Reported below is one T cell receptor beta chain. The J segment lost 0 bases and the V segment lost 6 bases, leaving 3 bases of the junction unmatched. Germline values: CDR1 MNHEY, CDR2 SVGAGI. CDR3 length: 15 residues. This sample stems from a study of T cell changes during pregnancy in multiple sclerosis. Measured with immunoSEQ multiplex PCR; TCRdb has only the in-frame clones, and not every one. The table records approximately 35,000 clones, roughly nine tenths of them present only once. The source of this sequence is a female donor in good health, enrolled as a control in a pregnancy study. This chain links TRBV6-5 with TRBJ2-1; TRBD2 agrees at 9 bases. The sequenced sample was CD4+ T cells from peripheral blood mononuclear cells, obtained after pregnancy. The CDR3 DNA reads as TGTGCCAGCAGCTTAGCGGGGGACTCCTACAATGAGCAGTTCTTC. Protein: CASSLAGDSYNEQFF.